What follows are 29 T cell receptor beta chains derived from one specimen sequenced in a study of regulatory T cells in long-lasting Graves disease (dated by TCRdb to about 2021). This specimen's time point label, per the study, means: newly diagnosed GD, antithyroid drugs for less than 3 months. RNA was extracted from PBMCs in TRIzol for both TCR sequencing and RNA sequencing. The library came from multiplex PCR. This sample was sequenced with an Illumina HiSeq 4000. iRepertoire HTBI primers and Arm-PCR amplification of CDR3 regions were used to construct TCR beta libraries. TCRdb reprocessing: public reads trimmed at Q25 with fastp, clones called with MiXCR, in-frame beta chains kept. Every distinct CDR3 protein forms one entry, paired with its most common genes and DNA. The sample table holds around 420,000 distinct CDR3 sequences, of which 15% to 19% were seen once. The ten most abundant clones make up 22% of the sample.

Sample: peripheral blood mononuclear cells (PBMCs), taken at new diagnosis, from a patient treated with antithyroid drugs. All receptors come from a female donor with Graves disease.

This clonotype was detected many times. This chain links TRBV7-2 with TRBJ2-7, with a tentative D call TRBD1 (6 bases). The CDR3 sequence is 18 residues long. Germline-derived CDR1 and CDR2 are SGHTA and FQGNSA. V lost 5 bases, J lost 6 bases, and 29 bases lay in between. CDR3 amino acids: CASSPSGVGLGAWGEQYF. CDR3 sequence (DNA): TGTGCCAGCAGCCCCTCAGGGGTTGGTCTCGGGGCTTGGGGCGAGCAGTACTTC.

The J gene is TRBJ2-7, the V gene TRBV19, with TRBD1 identical over 8 bases. This CDR3 comprises 13 residues. The junction had 3 bases not matched to a gene; V was cut back by 8 bases and J by 0 bases. Germline V gene lookup returns CDR1 LNHDA and CDR2 SQIVND (reference sequence). This chain's CDR3 is CASSGTGSYEQYF. CDR3 DNA: TGTGCCAGTTCCGGGACAGGCTCCTACGAGCAGTACTTC. Full variable domain (missing parts from reference TRBV19 and TRBJ2-7): DGGITQSPKYLFRKEGQNVTLSCEQNLNHDAMYWYRQDPGQGLRLIYYSQIVNDFQKGDIAEGYSVSREKKESFPLTVTSAQKNPTAFYLCASSGTGSYEQYFGPGTRLTVT.

The chain is built from TRBV7-6 and TRBJ2-7, with 7 bases matching TRBD2. Unmatched junction bases numbered 11, after V lost 6 bases and J lost 0 bases. There are 16 residues in the CDR3. In germline, CDR1 is SGHVS, CDR2 FNYEAQ. The CDR3 reads CASSPLAGSLSYEQYF. CDR3 DNA: TGTGCCAGCAGTCCATTAGCGGGTAGCCTCTCCTACGAGCAGTACTTC. Variable domain in full (rest from reference TRBV7-6 and TRBJ2-7): GAGVSQSPRYKVTKRGQDVALRCDPISGHVSLYWYRQALGQGPEFLTYFNYEAQQDKSGLPNDRFSAERPEGSISTLTIQRTEQRDSAMYRCASSPLAGSLSYEQYFGPGTRLTVT.

The CDR3 coding sequence is TGTGCCATCAGCGATACCGGGGCAGAGAGGAACTATGGCTACACCTTC. Amino acids: CAISDTGAERNYGYTF. The gene calls are TRBV10-3 and TRBJ1-2; D might be TRBD1 (5 bases). Per germline, CDR1 ENHRY and CDR2 SYGVKD. The V end was cut by 6 bases, the J end by 2 bases, with 19 bases between. This CDR3 has 16 amino acids.

In its sample, this clonotype was seen many times. V gene TRBV7-9 combines with J gene TRBJ2-1; D is uncertain. The CDR3 contains 12 residues. The germline CDR1 and CDR2 sequences are SEHNR and FQNEAQ (reference sequence). V was clipped by 5 bases and J by 10 bases, with 12 bases between them. This CDR3 is CASSTIAREQFF. The CDR3 nucleotides are TGTGCCAGCAGCACGATCGCCCGCGAGCAGTTCTTC.

This clonotype has at least ten counts. This chain links TRBV10-3 with TRBJ2-5, with D possibly matching TRBD2 (6 bases). V lost 2 bases and J 3 bases, leaving 13 bases between the germline ends. Germline assignment: CDR1 ENHRY and CDR2 SYGVKD. The CDR3 sequence is 15 residues long. In nucleotides, the CDR3 is TGTGCCATCAGTGAGGGTAGCGGAGGAGAAGAGACCCAGTACTTC. Its translation is CAISEGSGGEETQYF.

The V and J genes are TRBV7-3 and TRBJ2-1, with TRBD2 identical over 7 bases. In germline, CDR1 is SGHTA, CDR2 FQGTGA. V dropped 5 bases and J dropped 6; count of bases not matched to a gene: 19. The CDR3 has 18 residues. The CDR3 loop reads CASSLRASGPRARNEQFF. The CDR3, as DNA: TGTGCCAGCAGCCTTCGGGCTAGCGGCCCCCGGGCCCGCAATGAGCAGTTCTTC.

This clonotype was recorded many times. The chain is built from TRBV5-6 and TRBJ2-5; 8 nucleotides align to TRBD1. Trimming at V came to 4 bases and at J to 4 bases, leaving 6 bases not matched to a gene. The CDR3 consists of 14 residues. CDR1 and CDR2 (germline): SGHDT, YYEEEE. The CDR3 reads CASSAGQVGETQYF. Here the CDR3 DNA reads TGTGCCAGCAGCGCGGGACAGGTCGGAGAGACCCAGTACTTC.

As to this clonotype: One end of the junction is discordant with germline, which a read error may explain. This sequence joins TRBV5-1 and TRBJ2-1; 12 positions match TRBD2. Germline lookup yields CDR1 SGHRS and CDR2 YFSETQ. The CDR3 covers 15 residues. CDR3 loop: CTSSSLAGGDNEQFF. CDR3 in DNA: TGCACCAGCAGCTCTCTAGCGGGGGGGGACAATGAGCAGTTCTTC.

The gene calls are TRBV19 and TRBJ1-1; D is possibly TRBD1 (6 bases). Between the trimmed V and J ends, which lost 10 bases and 7 bases, there was a span of 13 bases. The CDR3 covers 11 residues. Germline V CDR1 and CDR2: LNHDA, SQIVND (reference sequence). CDR3 residues: CAIKRGIEAFF. The CDR3 nucleotides read TGTGCCATCAAAAGGGGGATTGAAGCTTTCTTT. The variable domain in full, completed from reference TRBV19 and TRBJ1-1, reads DGGITQSPKYLFRKEGQNVTLSCEQNLNHDAMYWYRQDPGQGLRLIYYSQIVNDFQKGDIAEGYSVSREKKESFPLTVTSAQKNPTAFYLCAIKRGIEAFFGQGTRLTVV.

This rearrangement joins TRBV29-1 to TRBJ2-7; D is ambiguous. The V gene's germline CDR1 is SQVTM and CDR2 ANQGSEA. V lost 0 bases, J lost 2 bases, and 5 bases lay in between. The CDR3 loop spans 12 amino acids. In DNA, the CDR3 is TGCAGCGTTGAAGAGACTCCCTACGAGCAGTACTTC. This gives the protein CSVEETPYEQYF.

Turning to this clonotype: With a much larger clone just one base away, this may be a read error. The conserved closing phenylalanine or tryptophan is absent in this CDR3, likely reflecting a read error. The chain recombines TRBV28 with TRBJ2-1, with 13 bases identical to TRBD2. From germline, CDR1 is MDHEN and CDR2 SYDVKM. Trimming took 4 bases from V and 0 from J; bases not matched to a gene: 6. The CDR3 has 18 residues. CDR3 in DNA: TGTGCCAGCAGTTCCAGACTAGCGGGAGGAATCTCCTACAATGAGCAGTTCTCC. Translated, it gives CASSSRLAGGISYNEQFS.

The table lists this clonotype with many counts. The chain links TRBV5-8 to TRBJ1-1; 9 nucleotides align to TRBD1. The CDR3 has 15 residues. CDR1 and CDR2 (germline): SGHTS, YDEGEE. The V and J ends lost 9 bases and 10 bases, in that order; junction bases with no gene match: 19. The DNA of the CDR3 is TGTGCCACCAAAAGTCCCGGGACAGGGACGGGGGGAGCTTTCTTT. Residues: CATKSPGTGTGGAFF.

This clonotype was counted only a few times. The chain employs TRBV6-5 and TRBJ2-5, with 10 bases that match TRBD2. Germline assignment: CDR1 MNHEY and CDR2 SVGAGI. V lost 3 bases, J lost 5 bases, and 9 bases stayed unmatched. This CDR3 contains 16 residues. CDR3 sequence (DNA): TGTGCCAGCAGTTATAGGACTAGCGGCCCCTTGGAGACCCAGTACTTC. Amino acids: CASSYRTSGPLETQYF.

This clonotype occurred a few times. The chain couples TRBV30 to TRBJ2-6; D may be TRBD1 (5 bases). CDR3 size: 17 residues. Germline V CDR1 and CDR2: GTSNPN, SVGIG (reference sequence). V lost 0 bases and J 2 bases, leaving 14 bases between the germline ends. The CDR3 region has the DNA TGTGCCTGGAGTGTCAGGCCTGGGGCAACTGGGGCCAACGTCCTGACTTTC. Translated, it gives CAWSVRPGATGANVLTF.

This clonotype occurred many times. The chain combines TRBV6-5 with TRBJ1-2; 8 bases are shared with TRBD1. V dropped 0 bases and J dropped 3; count of bases not matched to a gene: 0. The CDR3 has 14 amino acids. Germline V CDR1 and CDR2: MNHEY, SVGAGI. The CDR3 region is CASSYSTGDYGYTF. CDR3 bases: TGTGCCAGCAGTTACTCGACAGGGGACTATGGCTACACCTTC.

This clonotype has a handful of counts. The J gene is TRBJ2-4, the V gene TRBV19, with 9 bases identical to TRBD1. Trimming at V came to 3 bases and at J to 7 bases, leaving 7 bases not matched to a gene. The CDR3 runs 15 residues. The germline V gene encodes CDR1 LNHDA and CDR2 SQIVND (reference sequence). CDR3: CASSIRSGTGNIQYF. CDR3 bases: TGTGCCAGTAGTATTCGGTCCGGGACAGGGAACATTCAGTACTTC. Together with reference TRBV19 and TRBJ2-4, the CDR3 gives the full variable domain: DGGITQSPKYLFRKEGQNVTLSCEQNLNHDAMYWYRQDPGQGLRLIYYSQIVNDFQKGDIAEGYSVSREKKESFPLTVTSAQKNPTAFYLCASSIRSGTGNIQYFGAGTRLSVL.

The chain employs TRBV6-2 or TRBV6-3 and TRBJ1-4; 9 nucleotides match TRBD1. V trimming: 4 bases; J trimming: 7 bases; junction bases outside the gene matches: 7. The CDR3 is 15 residues long. Germline values: CDR1 MNHEY, CDR2 SVGEGT. The CDR3, as DNA: TGTGCCAGCAGTTCTCCGGGACAGGGAAGTGAAAAACTGTTTTTT. Translation: CASSSPGQGSEKLFF.

Comment on this clonotype: Possible read error: a much larger clone is one base away. The V call is TRBV12-3 or TRBV12-4, the J call TRBJ1-3; D remains ambiguous. This CDR3 spans 15 amino acids. The DNA for the CDR3 is TGTGCCAGCAGTCCCTTGTTGGGTAGTGGAAGCACCATATATTTT. It codes for CASSPLLGSGSTIYF.

This clonotype has a single count. One end of the junction is discordant with germline, which a read error may explain. The chain is built from TRBV7-2 and TRBJ2-1; TRBD2 matches 12 bases. This CDR3 region has 14 residues. CDR1 is SGHTA and CDR2 is FQGNSA in the germline V gene. The CDR3 DNA follows: TGTGTCAGCAGCTTCACTAGCGGGGGGAATGAGCAGTTCTTC. The encoded protein is CVSSFTSGGNEQFF.

This clonotype was found many times. The chain joins TRBV30 to TRBJ2-4; D uncertain. The V end was cut by 8 bases, the J end by 2 bases, with 7 bases between. The CDR3 contains 11 residues. CDR1 and CDR2 (germline): GTSNPN, SVGIG (reference sequence). The CDR3 DNA sequence: TGTGCCGCACTAACCAAAAACATTCAGTACTTC. Protein: CAALTKNIQYF.

This clonotype was seen at least ten times. The chain combines TRBV29-1 with TRBJ2-1; D might be TRBD1 (5 bases). This CDR3 has 14 amino acids. V lost 7 bases and J lost 0, with 13 bases in between. Germline V gene data show CDR1 as SQVTM and CDR2 as ANQGSEA. DNA of the CDR3: TGCAGCGCATCGGACACCAGCTCCTACAATGAGCAGTTCTTC. It codes for CSASDTSSYNEQFF.

There are many counts of this clonotype. The V call is TRBV27, the J call TRBJ2-1, with D tentatively TRBD1 (5 bases). The CDR3 sequence is 14 residues long. Germline V CDR1 and CDR2: MNHEY, SMNVEV (reference sequence). The V end lost 4 bases, the J end lost 3 bases, and 10 bases lay between the germline ends. The CDR3 loop is CASSWAGHYNEQFF. The CDR3 DNA follows: TGTGCCAGCAGTTGGGCAGGGCACTACAATGAGCAGTTCTTC.

The chain uses TRBV27 and TRBJ2-5; D call uncertain. V gave up 5 bases and J gave up 4 bases, with 11 bases separating them. Germline loops: CDR1 MNHEY, CDR2 SMNVEV (reference sequence). The CDR3 is 13 residues long. The CDR3 here is CASSPSNRETQYF. For the CDR3, the DNA is TGTGCCAGCAGTCCCTCAAACCGAGAGACCCAGTACTTC.

The genes are TRBV3-1 and TRBJ2-6; D tentatively reads TRBD1 or TRBD2 (5 bases each). Trimming removed 1 base at V and 1 base at J, with 17 bases between. CDR3 length: 19 amino acids. Germline V gives CDR1 LGHDT, CDR2 YNNKEL (reference sequence). CDR3 DNA sequence: TGTGCCAGCAGCCAAGTGGGGGTGGCTCCGGTGTCTGGGGCCAACGTCCTGACTTTC. Protein product: CASSQVGVAPVSGANVLTF.

The sample holds many counts of this clonotype. The rearrangement joins TRBV28 to TRBJ1-2, with 7 positions matching TRBD1. The CDR3 runs 12 residues. Losses at the gene ends were 6 bases for V and 6 bases for J; bases not matched to a gene: 4. Germline values: CDR1 MDHEN, CDR2 SYDVKM. The CDR3 sequence: CASSRDRHGYTF. As DNA, the CDR3 is TGTGCCAGCAGCCGGGACAGACATGGCTACACCTTC.

This clonotype was observed many times. The chain uses TRBV2 and TRBJ2-1; tentative D call: TRBD2 (6 bases). The CDR3 has 11 amino acids. The V end was cut by 8 bases, the J end by 7 bases, with 9 bases between. Germline V lookup: CDR1 SNHLY, CDR2 FYNNEI. As DNA, the CDR3 is TGTGCCAGCCAGACTAGTAATGAGCAGTTCTTC. Translating gives CASQTSNEQFF. Full variable domain (remainder filled in from reference TRBV2 and TRBJ2-1): EPEVTQTPSHQVTQMGQEVILRCVPISNHLYFYWYRQILGQKVEFLVSFYNNEISEKSEIFDDQFSVERPDGSNFTLKIRSTKLEDSAMYFCASQTSNEQFFGPGTRLTVL.

This clonotype has a count of ten or more. The chain links TRBV7-2 to TRBJ2-7; the D gene is possibly TRBD2 (6 bases). CDR3 size: 15 residues. From germline, CDR1 is SGHTA and CDR2 FQGNSA. Trimming cost V 8 bases and J 3 bases, with 20 bases left between them. In DNA, the CDR3 is TGTGCCAGCCGCCACCGGGACTCCCCCCTCTACGAGCAGTACTTC. Translated, it gives CASRHRDSPLYEQYF.

Ten or more counts support this clonotype. The chain carries TRBV11-2 and TRBJ2-7, with D tentatively TRBD1 (5 bases). Germline CDR1 is SGHAT and CDR2 is FQNNGV. The V end was cut by 3 bases, the J end by 0 bases, with 12 bases between. The CDR3 spans 15 residues. The CDR3 region is CASSFVGAASYEQYF. In DNA form, the CDR3 reads TGTGCCAGCAGCTTCGTAGGGGCGGCCTCCTACGAGCAGTACTTC.